Each of the 13 T cell receptor beta chains below was sequenced from the same sample in a study of blood T cell repertoires in COVID-19. Assay: immunoSEQ multiplex PCR; the TCRdb copy retains only in-frame clones and omits some. The sample includes 300,000 to 400,000 clones, about 90% seen only once; the top ten take 7.8%. Sequenced material: peripheral blood. All receptors derive from a woman between 50 and 59 years old who had recovered from COVID-19.

This sequence joins TRBV24-1 and TRBJ2-1; weak D call: TRBD2 (5 bases). V was cut by 4 bases and J by 6 bases, with 18 bases left in between. Germline V gene data show CDR1 as KGHDR and CDR2 as SFDVKD. This CDR3 is built from 16 residues. The CDR3 region is CATSDHGRLTGNEQFF. In nucleotides, the CDR3 is TGTGCCACCAGTGACCATGGGAGACTAACGGGCAATGAGCAGTTCTTC.

The chain employs TRBV28 and TRBJ2-7; 13 nucleotides align to TRBD2. This CDR3 is built from 15 residues. V gave up 5 bases and J gave up 1 base; unmatched junction bases: 2. The germline CDR1 and CDR2 sequences are MDHEN and SYDVKM. CDR3 residues: CASSPGLAGSYEQYF. The CDR3 coding sequence is TGTGCCAGCAGTCCGGGACTAGCGGGGTCCTACGAGCAGTACTTC.

The chain links TRBV12-3 or TRBV12-4 to TRBJ2-1; D uncertain. Trimming pared 8 bases from V and 13 bases from J, leaving 15 bases between. This CDR3 region has 11 residues. CDR3 sequence reads: CASSLGGPQFF. The DNA for the CDR3 is TGTGCCAGCTCGTTGGGTGGGCCCCAGTTCTTC.

CDR3 in amino acids: CASRLGGSGQPQHF. CDR3 DNA: TGTGCCAGCCGCTTAGGGGGCAGCGGCCAGCCCCAGCATTTT. This chain joins TRBV27 and TRBJ1-5; 7 bases are a match to TRBD1. CDR3 length: 14 amino acids. Germline V gene lookup returns CDR1 MNHEY and CDR2 SMNVEV (reference sequence). The V gene end was trimmed by 8 bases and the J gene end by 7 bases; junction bases not matched to a gene: 11.

The chain joins TRBV9 to TRBJ2-5; D ambiguous. Trimming cost V 0 bases and J 3 bases, with 9 bases left between them. CDR1 and CDR2 from the germline V gene are SGDLS and YYNGEE. The CDR3 is 14 amino acids. The CDR3 nucleotides read TGTGCCAGCAGCGTAGGGCAAATCGAAGAGACCCAGTACTTC. It encodes CASSVGQIEETQYF.

This chain uses TRBV2 with TRBJ1-6; D not resolved. Germline CDR1 is SNHLY and CDR2 is FYNNEI. V lost 3 bases to trimming and J lost 0 bases, with 9 bases between them. The CDR3 has 16 amino acids. CDR3 nucleotides: TGTGCCAGCAGTGAGGGCCGCAGCTCCTATAATTCACCCCTCCACTTT. Its protein product is CASSEGRSSYNSPLHF.

The chain combines TRBV28 with TRBJ1-5; D gene uncertain. V was clipped by 4 bases and J by 4 bases, with 17 bases between them. The CDR3 has 16 residues. Germline V gene sequence: CDR1 MDHEN, CDR2 SYDVKM. Here the CDR3 DNA reads TGTGCCAGCAGTTCCCCAGGTCAAGGGAGTAATCAGCCCCAGCATTTT. Its translation is CASSSPGQGSNQPQHF.

The chain recombines TRBV7-3 with TRBJ2-2; a possible D gene is TRBD2 (7 bases). The CDR3 spans 16 residues. V was clipped by 1 base and J by 7 bases, with 16 bases between them. Germline CDR1 and CDR2: SGHTA and FQGTGA. CDR3 in DNA: TGTGCCAGCAGCTTAATATCGGCGGGGGCCGGCGGGGAGCTGTTTTTT. As protein: CASSLISAGAGGELFF.

The V and J genes are TRBV13 and TRBJ2-7; 9 bases fit TRBD2. In germline, CDR1 is PRHDT, CDR2 FYEKMQ (reference sequence). Trimming removed 5 bases from V and 5 bases from J; junction bases left unmatched: 10. CDR3 size: 15 residues. CDR3 sequence (DNA): TGTGCCAGCAGCCTGATAGCGGGAGCTTCCCACGAGCAGTACTTC. Its translation: CASSLIAGASHEQYF.

The V gene is TRBV19, the J gene TRBJ2-3, with a tentative D call TRBD2 (5 bases). Germline lookup yields CDR1 LNHDA and CDR2 SQIVND (reference sequence). The CDR3 has 10 amino acids. V was clipped by 8 bases and J by 6 bases, with 6 bases between them. The CDR3 protein is CASEGDTQYF. Here the CDR3 DNA reads TGTGCCAGTGAGGGCGATACGCAGTATTTT.

The chain joins TRBV5-5 to TRBJ2-7, with D perhaps matching TRBD2 (6 bases). The CDR3 has 16 amino acids. Germline V gene lookup returns CDR1 SGHKS and CDR2 YYEKEE (reference sequence). Trimming took 4 bases from V and 1 from J, leaving 18 bases between them. The DNA of the CDR3 is TGTGCCAGCAGCGGGCCTGGGACTTCGAAATCCTACGAGCAGTACTTC. Translated: CASSGPGTSKSYEQYF.

This clone was recorded once. The chain couples TRBV19 to TRBJ2-5, with TRBD2 matching over 7 bases. V lost 9 bases, J lost 7 bases, and 11 bases stayed unmatched. The CDR3 length is 13 residues. CDR1 LNHDA and CDR2 SQIVND come from the germline V gene (reference sequence). The CDR3 sequence is CASALGERGTQYF. CDR3 bases: TGTGCCAGCGCCTTGGGGGAGCGGGGGACCCAGTACTTC. The whole variable domain, filled in from reference TRBV19 and TRBJ2-5, reads DGGITQSPKYLFRKEGQNVTLSCEQNLNHDAMYWYRQDPGQGLRLIYYSQIVNDFQKGDIAEGYSVSREKKESFPLTVTSAQKNPTAFYLCASALGERGTQYFGPGTRLLVL.

The V and J genes are TRBV10-3 and TRBJ2-7; 10 positions match TRBD2. The CDR3 has 15 residues. V dropped 7 bases and J dropped 5; count of bases not matched to a gene: 11. The germline V gene encodes CDR1 ENHRY and CDR2 SYGVKD. CDR3 loop: CAITPSGRALHEQYF. CDR3 DNA sequence: TGTGCCATCACTCCGAGCGGGAGGGCCCTCCACGAGCAGTACTTC.